This T cell receptor beta chain was identified in a study of blood T cell repertoires in COVID-19. Study background: COVID-19 samples collected from the United States, Italy and Spain covered acute and convalescent phases.

In the study's own analysis: Researchers report that nucleated cell counts were estimated from reference gene primer amplification. Sequenced by immunoSEQ multiplex PCR; TCRdb stores in-frame clones only, minus some. From that table come the V and J calls and clone size; the DNA was used to work out D and trimming. Of some 76,000 clones listed, 80% to 90% are singletons. The trim removed 1 base at V and 4 bases at J, leaving 7 bases unmatched. The CDR3 is 16 amino acids. The germline gives CDR1 LNHNV, CDR2 YYDKDF (reference sequence). The receptor's source is an older woman with acute or convalescent COVID-19. What was sequenced was peripheral blood. The chain uses TRBV15 and TRBJ1-1; TRBD1 matches 9 bases. The CDR3 DNA follows: TGTGCCACCAGCAGAGGGGGAATGACAGGGGGCACTGAAGCTTTCTTT. Residues: CATSRGGMTGGTEAFF.